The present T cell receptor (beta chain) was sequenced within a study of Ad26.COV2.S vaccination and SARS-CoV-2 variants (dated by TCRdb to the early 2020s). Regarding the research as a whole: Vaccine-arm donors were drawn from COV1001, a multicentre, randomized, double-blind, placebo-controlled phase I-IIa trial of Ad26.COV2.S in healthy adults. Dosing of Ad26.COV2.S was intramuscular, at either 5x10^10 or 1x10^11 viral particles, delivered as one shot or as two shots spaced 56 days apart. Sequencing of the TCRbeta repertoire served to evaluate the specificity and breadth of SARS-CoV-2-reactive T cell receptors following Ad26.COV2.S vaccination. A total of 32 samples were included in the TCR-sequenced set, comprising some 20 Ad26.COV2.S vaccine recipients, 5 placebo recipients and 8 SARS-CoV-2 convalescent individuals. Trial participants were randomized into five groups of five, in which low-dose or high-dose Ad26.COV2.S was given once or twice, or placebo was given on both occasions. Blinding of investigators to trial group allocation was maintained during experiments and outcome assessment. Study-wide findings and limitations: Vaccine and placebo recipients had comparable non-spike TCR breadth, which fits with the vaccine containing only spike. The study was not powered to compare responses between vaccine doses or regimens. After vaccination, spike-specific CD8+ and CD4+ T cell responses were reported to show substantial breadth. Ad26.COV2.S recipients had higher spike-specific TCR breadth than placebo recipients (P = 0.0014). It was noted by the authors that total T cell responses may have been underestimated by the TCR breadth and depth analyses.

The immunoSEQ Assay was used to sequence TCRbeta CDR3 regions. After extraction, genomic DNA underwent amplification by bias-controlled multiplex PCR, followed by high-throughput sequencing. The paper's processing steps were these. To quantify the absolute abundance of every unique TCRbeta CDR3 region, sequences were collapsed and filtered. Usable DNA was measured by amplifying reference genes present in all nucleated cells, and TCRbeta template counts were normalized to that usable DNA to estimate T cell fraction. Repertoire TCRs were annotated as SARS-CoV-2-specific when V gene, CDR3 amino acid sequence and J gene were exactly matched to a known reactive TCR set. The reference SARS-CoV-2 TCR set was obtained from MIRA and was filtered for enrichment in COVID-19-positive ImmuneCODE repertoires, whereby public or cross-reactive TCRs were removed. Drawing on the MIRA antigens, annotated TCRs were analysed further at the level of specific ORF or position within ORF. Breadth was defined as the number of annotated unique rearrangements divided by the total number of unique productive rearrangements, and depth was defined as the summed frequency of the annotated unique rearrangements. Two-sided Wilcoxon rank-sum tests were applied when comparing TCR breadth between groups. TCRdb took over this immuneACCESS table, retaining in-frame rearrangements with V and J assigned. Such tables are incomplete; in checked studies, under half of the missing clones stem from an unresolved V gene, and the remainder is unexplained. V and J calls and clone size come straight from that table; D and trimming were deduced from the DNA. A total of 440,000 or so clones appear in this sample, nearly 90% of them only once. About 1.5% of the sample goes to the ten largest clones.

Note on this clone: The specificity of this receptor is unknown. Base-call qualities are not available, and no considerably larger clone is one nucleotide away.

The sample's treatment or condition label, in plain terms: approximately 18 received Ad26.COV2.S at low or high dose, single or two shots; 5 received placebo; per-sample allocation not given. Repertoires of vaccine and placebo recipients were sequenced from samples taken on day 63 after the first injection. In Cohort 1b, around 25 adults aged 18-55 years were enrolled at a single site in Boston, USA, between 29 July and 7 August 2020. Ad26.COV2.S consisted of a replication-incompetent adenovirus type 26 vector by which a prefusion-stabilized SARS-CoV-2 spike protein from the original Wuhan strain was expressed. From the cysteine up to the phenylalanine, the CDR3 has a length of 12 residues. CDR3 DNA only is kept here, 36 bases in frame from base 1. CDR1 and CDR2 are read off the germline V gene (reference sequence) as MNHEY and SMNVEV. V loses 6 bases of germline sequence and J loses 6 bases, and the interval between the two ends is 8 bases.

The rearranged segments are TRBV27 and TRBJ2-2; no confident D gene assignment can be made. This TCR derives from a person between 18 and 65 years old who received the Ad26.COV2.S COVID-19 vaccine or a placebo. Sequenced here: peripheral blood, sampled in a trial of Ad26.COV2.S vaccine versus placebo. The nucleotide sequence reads TGTGCCAGCAGGAGTTTTGCCGGGGAGCTGTTTTTT. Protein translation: CASRSFAGELFF.